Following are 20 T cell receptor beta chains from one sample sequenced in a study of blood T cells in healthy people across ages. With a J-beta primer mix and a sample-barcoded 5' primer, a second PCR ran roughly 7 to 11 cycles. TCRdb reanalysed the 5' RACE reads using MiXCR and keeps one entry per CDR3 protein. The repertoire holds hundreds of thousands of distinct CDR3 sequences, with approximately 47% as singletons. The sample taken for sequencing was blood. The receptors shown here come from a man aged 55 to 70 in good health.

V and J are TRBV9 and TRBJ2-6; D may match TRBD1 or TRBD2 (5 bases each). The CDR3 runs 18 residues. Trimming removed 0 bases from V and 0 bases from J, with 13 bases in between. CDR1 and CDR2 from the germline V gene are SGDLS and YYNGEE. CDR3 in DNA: TGTGCCAGCAGCGTAGGGAGACCGAGGGGCTCTGGGGCCAACGTCCTGACTTTC. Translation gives CASSVGRPRGSGANVLTF.

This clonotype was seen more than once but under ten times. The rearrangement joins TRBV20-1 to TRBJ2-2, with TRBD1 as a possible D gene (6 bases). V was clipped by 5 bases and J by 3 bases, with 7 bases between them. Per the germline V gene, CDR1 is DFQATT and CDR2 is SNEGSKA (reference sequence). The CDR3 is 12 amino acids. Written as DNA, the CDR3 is TGCAGTGCTTACAGGGACACCGGGGAGCTGTTTTTT. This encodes CSAYRDTGELFF.

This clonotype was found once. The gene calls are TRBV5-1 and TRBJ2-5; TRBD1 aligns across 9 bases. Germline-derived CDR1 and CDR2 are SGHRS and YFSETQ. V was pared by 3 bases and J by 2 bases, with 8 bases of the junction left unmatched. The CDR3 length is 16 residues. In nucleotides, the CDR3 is TGCGCCAGCAGCTCGGCCCGGGACAGGGTACAAGAGACCCAGTACTTC. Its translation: CASSSARDRVQETQYF.

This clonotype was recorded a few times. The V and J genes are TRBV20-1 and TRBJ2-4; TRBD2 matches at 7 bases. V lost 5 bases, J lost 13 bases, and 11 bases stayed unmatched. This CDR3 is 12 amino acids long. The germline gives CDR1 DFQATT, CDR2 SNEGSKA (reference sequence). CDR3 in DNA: TGCAGTGCTGGAGCTTGGGAGGGCGGGCAGTACTTC. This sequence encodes CSAGAWEGGQYF.

CDR3 sequence (DNA): TGTGCCAGCAGTTTAGTACACTACCAAGAGACCCAGTACTTC. This sequence encodes CASSLVHYQETQYF. The V call is TRBV12-3 or TRBV12-4, the J call TRBJ2-5; no clear D. V was trimmed by 1 base and J by 0 bases, leaving 6 bases between them. This CDR3 contains 14 residues.

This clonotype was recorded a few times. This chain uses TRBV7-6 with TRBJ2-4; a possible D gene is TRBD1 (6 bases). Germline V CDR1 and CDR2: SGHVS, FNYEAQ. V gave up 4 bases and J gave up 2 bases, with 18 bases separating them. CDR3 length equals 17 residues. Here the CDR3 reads CASSSRTGLETKNIQYF. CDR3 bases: TGTGCCAGCAGCTCGAGAACAGGGCTTGAAACCAAAAACATTCAGTACTTC.

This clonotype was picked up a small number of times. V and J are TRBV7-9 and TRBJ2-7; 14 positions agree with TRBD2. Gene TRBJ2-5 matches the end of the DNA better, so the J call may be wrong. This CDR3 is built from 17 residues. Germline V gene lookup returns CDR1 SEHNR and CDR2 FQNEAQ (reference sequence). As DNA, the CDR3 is TGTGCCAGCAGCCCCAGGACTAGCGGGGGGTTAGCAGAGACCCAGTACTTC. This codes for CASSPRTSGGLAETQYF.

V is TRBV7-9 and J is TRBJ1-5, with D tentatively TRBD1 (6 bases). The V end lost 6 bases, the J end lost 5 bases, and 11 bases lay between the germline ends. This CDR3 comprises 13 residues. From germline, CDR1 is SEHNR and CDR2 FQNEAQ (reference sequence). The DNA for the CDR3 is TGTGCCAGCAGTTACAGGGTCGATCAGCCCCAGCATTTT. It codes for CASSYRVDQPQHF. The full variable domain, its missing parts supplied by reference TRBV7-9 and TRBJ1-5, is DTGVSQNPRHKITKRGQNVTFRCDPISEHNRLYWYRQTLGQGPEFLTYFQNEAQLEKSRLLSDRFSAERPKGSFSTLEIQRTEQGDSAMYLCASSYRVDQPQHFGDGTRLSIL.

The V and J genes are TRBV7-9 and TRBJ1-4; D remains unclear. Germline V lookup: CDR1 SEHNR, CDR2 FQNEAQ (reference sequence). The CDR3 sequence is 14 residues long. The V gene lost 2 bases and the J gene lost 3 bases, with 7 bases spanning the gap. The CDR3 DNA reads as TGTGCCAGCAGCTTACGGTTGTCTAATGAAAAACTGTTTTTT. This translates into CASSLRLSNEKLFF.

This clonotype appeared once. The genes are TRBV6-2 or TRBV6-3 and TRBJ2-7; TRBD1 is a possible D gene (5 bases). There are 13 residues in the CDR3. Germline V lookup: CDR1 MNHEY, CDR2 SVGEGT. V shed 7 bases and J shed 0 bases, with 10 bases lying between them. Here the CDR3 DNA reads TGTGCCAGCACAGGGCCTTTCTCCTACGAGCAGTACTTC. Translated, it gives CASTGPFSYEQYF.

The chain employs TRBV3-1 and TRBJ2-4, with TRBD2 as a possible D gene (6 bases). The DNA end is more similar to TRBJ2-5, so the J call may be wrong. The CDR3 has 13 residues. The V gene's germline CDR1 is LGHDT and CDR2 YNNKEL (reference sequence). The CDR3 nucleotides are TGTGCCAGCAGGCCGACTAGTTTAGAGACCCAGTACTTC. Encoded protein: CASRPTSLETQYF.

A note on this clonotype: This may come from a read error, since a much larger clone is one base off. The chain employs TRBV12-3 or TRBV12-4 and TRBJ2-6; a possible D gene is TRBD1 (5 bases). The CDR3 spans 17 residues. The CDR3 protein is CASSRAGLSSGANVPTF. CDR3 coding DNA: TGTGCCAGCAGTCGGGCCGGTCTAAGCTCTGGGGCCAACGTCCCGACTTTC.

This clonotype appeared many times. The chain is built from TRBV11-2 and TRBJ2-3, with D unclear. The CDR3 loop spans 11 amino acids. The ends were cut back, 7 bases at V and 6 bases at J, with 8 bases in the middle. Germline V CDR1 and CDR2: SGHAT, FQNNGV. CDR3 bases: TGTGCCAGCATTATGGGGGATACGCAGTATTTT. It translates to CASIMGDTQYF.

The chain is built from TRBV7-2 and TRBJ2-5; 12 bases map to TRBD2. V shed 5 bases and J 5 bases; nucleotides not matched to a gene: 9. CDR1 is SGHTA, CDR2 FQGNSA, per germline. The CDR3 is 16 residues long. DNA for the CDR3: TGTGCCAGCAGCCCACCTGGACTAGCGGGGTTTGAGACCCAGTACTTC. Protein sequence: CASSPPGLAGFETQYF.

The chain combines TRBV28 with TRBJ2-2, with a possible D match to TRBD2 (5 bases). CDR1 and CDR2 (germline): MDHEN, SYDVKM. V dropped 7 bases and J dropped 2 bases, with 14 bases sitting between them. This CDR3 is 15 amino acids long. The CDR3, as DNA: TGTGCCAGCAATGACTACCCACCCAACACCGGGGAGCTGTTTTTT. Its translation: CASNDYPPNTGELFF.

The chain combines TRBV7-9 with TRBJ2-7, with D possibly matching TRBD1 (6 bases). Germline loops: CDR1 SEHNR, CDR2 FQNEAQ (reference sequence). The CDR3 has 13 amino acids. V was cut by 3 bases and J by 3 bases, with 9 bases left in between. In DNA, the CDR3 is TGTGCCAGCAGCTTCAGGGGTAGCTACGAGCAGTACTTC. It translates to CASSFRGSYEQYF.

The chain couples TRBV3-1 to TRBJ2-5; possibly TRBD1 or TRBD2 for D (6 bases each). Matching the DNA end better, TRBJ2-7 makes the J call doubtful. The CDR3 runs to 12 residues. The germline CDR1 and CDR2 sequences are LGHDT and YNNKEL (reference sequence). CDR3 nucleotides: TGTGCCAGCAGCCGGCCGGGGGCCGAGCAGTACTTC. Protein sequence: CASSRPGAEQYF.

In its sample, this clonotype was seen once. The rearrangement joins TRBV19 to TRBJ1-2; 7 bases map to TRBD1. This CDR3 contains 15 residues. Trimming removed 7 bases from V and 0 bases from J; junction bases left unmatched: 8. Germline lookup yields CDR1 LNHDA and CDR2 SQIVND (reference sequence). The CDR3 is CASNPYGTANYGYTF. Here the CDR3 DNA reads TGTGCCAGTAATCCCTACGGGACAGCTAACTATGGCTACACCTTC.

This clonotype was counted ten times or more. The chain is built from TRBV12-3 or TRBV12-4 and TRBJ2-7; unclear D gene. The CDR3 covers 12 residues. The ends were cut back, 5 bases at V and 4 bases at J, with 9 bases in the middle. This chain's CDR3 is CASSLSRYEQYF. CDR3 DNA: TGTGCCAGCAGTCTGTCACGGTACGAGCAGTACTTC.

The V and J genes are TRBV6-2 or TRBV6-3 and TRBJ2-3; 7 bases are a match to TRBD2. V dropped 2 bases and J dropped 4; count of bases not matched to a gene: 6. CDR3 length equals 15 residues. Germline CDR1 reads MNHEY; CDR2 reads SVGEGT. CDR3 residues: CASSYAGVVPDTQYF. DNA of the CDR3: TGTGCCAGCAGTTACGCGGGAGTTGTCCCAGATACGCAGTATTTT.